A single sample gave rise to the 29 T cell receptor beta chains below, sequenced in a study of cytomegalovirus exposure and HLA in healthy donors. With 60 Vbeta and 13 Jbeta primers, the PCR was carried out. The table came from immunoSEQ multiplex PCR; TCRdb's copy has only in-frame clones and leaves some out. The table has about 160,000 clones, roughly 88% seen once. The sample consisted of PBMCs. The receptors derive from a man between 45 and 60 years old in good health and CMV-seropositive.

The chain combines TRBV27 with TRBJ2-1; 12 positions match TRBD2. This CDR3 is built from 18 residues. The germline V gene has CDR1 MNHEY and CDR2 SMNVEV (reference sequence). V shed 6 bases and J 7 bases; nucleotides not matched to a gene: 16. The CDR3 bases are TGTGCCAGCAGCTGGCTAGCGGGAGGGGAGGGGGGAGGAAATGAGCAGTTCTTC. Translated: CASSWLAGGEGGGNEQFF.

V gene TRBV7-9 combines with J gene TRBJ1-5, with 7 bases identical to TRBD1. V lost 5 bases to trimming and J lost 4 bases; unmatched junction nucleotides: 17. The germline V gene has CDR1 SEHNR and CDR2 FQNEAQ (reference sequence). The CDR3 runs 18 residues. The CDR3 reads CASSVRMQPGQLNQPQHF. The CDR3 nucleotides read TGTGCCAGCAGCGTCCGAATGCAACCGGGACAGTTGAATCAGCCCCAGCATTTT.

J is TRBJ2-7 and V is TRBV11-1; D is perhaps TRBD1 (5 bases). Trimming removed 3 bases at V and 13 bases at J, with 16 bases between. CDR1 is SGHAT, CDR2 FQDESV, per germline (reference sequence). CDR3 size: 12 residues. In DNA form, the CDR3 reads TGTGCCAGCAGCTTCGCGAACAGGTCTCCATACTTC. This sequence encodes CASSFANRSPYF.

V and J are TRBV11-3 and TRBJ1-1; a weak D match, TRBD1 (5 bases). The CDR3 length is 13 residues. Deletions cut 6 bases from V and 3 bases from J, with 11 bases between. Germline V gene lookup returns CDR1 SGHNT and CDR2 YENEEA. CDR3 nucleotide sequence: TGTGCCAGCAGGGGCGGGGGGGACACTGAAGCTTTCTTT. Translated, it gives CASRGGGDTEAFF.

This sequence joins TRBV19 and TRBJ2-5, with TRBD1 as a possible D gene (5 bases). Trimming took 5 bases from V and 2 from J, leaving 12 bases between them. Per germline, CDR1 LNHDA and CDR2 SQIVND (reference sequence). CDR3 size: 14 residues. This CDR3 reads CASSPRVKQETQYF. Written as DNA, the CDR3 is TGTGCCAGTAGTCCCAGGGTAAAGCAAGAGACCCAGTACTTC.

The chain couples TRBV5-8 to TRBJ1-4, with 7 bases fitting TRBD1. CDR3 length: 13 residues. The J segment lost 15 bases and the V segment lost 4 bases, leaving 12 bases of the junction unmatched. Germline V gives CDR1 SGHTS, CDR2 YDEGEE. CDR3 sequence: CASSPQPGQTMFF. For the CDR3, the DNA is TGTGCCAGCAGCCCGCAACCGGGACAGACTATGTTTTTT.

The chain links TRBV19 to TRBJ1-4; D not certain. The length of the CDR3 is 13 residues. The V end lost 2 bases, the J end lost 5 bases, and 6 bases lay between the germline ends. CDR1 is LNHDA, CDR2 SQIVND, per germline (reference sequence). CDR3 coding DNA: TGTGCCAGTAGTATAAGTCGGAATGAAAAACTGTTTTTT. Its protein product is CASSISRNEKLFF. Combining the CDR3 with reference TRBV19 and TRBJ1-4 gives the whole variable domain DGGITQSPKYLFRKEGQNVTLSCEQNLNHDAMYWYRQDPGQGLRLIYYSQIVNDFQKGDIAEGYSVSREKKESFPLTVTSAQKNPTAFYLCASSISRNEKLFFGSGTQLSVL.

The V call is TRBV7-9, the J call TRBJ2-3; D may be TRBD1 (5 bases). V was cut by 2 bases and J by 5 bases, with 11 bases left in between. Per germline, CDR1 SEHNR and CDR2 FQNEAQ (reference sequence). CDR3 size: 14 residues. The CDR3 nucleotides are TGTGCCAGCAGCTTAAACAGGTACCAAGATACGCAGTATTTT. Translated: CASSLNRYQDTQYF.

The CDR3 loop is CSVEGLATQYF. DNA for the CDR3: TGCAGCGTTGAAGGGCTCGCGACCCAGTACTTC. This chain joins TRBV29-1 and TRBJ2-5; D is unresolved. CDR3 size: 11 residues. The V gene's germline CDR1 is SQVTM and CDR2 ANQGSEA. Trimming pared 1 base from V and 7 bases from J, leaving 7 bases between.

The gene calls are TRBV11-3 and TRBJ1-1; D perhaps matches TRBD1 (6 bases). The CDR3 length is 14 residues. From germline, CDR1 is SGHNT and CDR2 YENEEA. The germline V and J ends were trimmed by 5 bases and 1 base, with 11 bases remaining between them. This CDR3 reads CASSPGGANTEAFF. The CDR3 DNA reads as TGTGCCAGCAGCCCTGGGGGGGCGAACACTGAAGCTTTCTTT.

The gene calls are TRBV5-1 and TRBJ1-1; TRBD1 matches at 8 bases. This CDR3 contains 13 residues. CDR1 SGHRS and CDR2 YFSETQ come from the germline V gene. The V gene end was trimmed by 4 bases and the J gene end by 7 bases; junction bases not matched to a gene: 6. In DNA form, the CDR3 reads TGCGCCAGCAGCGGAAACAGGGGGGGTGAAGCTTTCTTT. This sequence encodes CASSGNRGGEAFF. The complete variable domain, with remaining parts taken from reference TRBV5-1 and TRBJ1-1, reads KAGVTQTPRYLIKTRGQQVTLSCSPISGHRSVSWYQQTPGQGLQFLFEYFSETQRNKGNFPGRFSGRQFSNSRSEMNVSTLELGDSALYLCASSGNRGGEAFFGQGTRLTVV.

The chain carries TRBV7-8 and TRBJ1-1, with D perhaps TRBD1 (6 bases). Trimming pared 4 bases from V and 2 bases from J, leaving 14 bases between. CDR3 length equals 15 residues. In germline, CDR1 is SGHVS, CDR2 FQNEAQ. The CDR3 sequence: CASSSVRGFNTEAFF. The DNA for the CDR3 is TGTGCCAGCAGCTCCGTTAGGGGGTTTAACACTGAAGCTTTCTTT.

The V gene is TRBV9, the J gene TRBJ2-3, with TRBD2 identical over 14 bases. V was clipped by 0 bases and J by 7 bases; unmatched bases: 16. Germline CDR1 reads SGDLS; CDR2 reads YYNGEE. The CDR3 has 20 amino acids. CDR3 nucleotides: TGTGCCAGCAGCGTAGGAGGACTAGCGGGAGGCCTCGACCGTTCTAATACGCAGTATTTT. This translates into CASSVGGLAGGLDRSNTQYF.

DNA for the CDR3: TGTGCCAGCAGTTCGACTAGCAGGAGTGGAACCGGGGAGCTGTTTTTT. It is translated as CASSSTSRSGTGELFF. The V gene is TRBV27, the J gene TRBJ2-2; TRBD2 agrees at 7 bases. The CDR3 sequence is 16 residues long. The V gene's germline CDR1 is MNHEY and CDR2 SMNVEV (reference sequence). J lost 5 bases, V lost 4 bases, and 10 bases had no gene match.

The V gene is TRBV9, the J gene TRBJ2-1; D is ambiguous. The CDR3 is made up of 13 amino acids. Germline loops: CDR1 SGDLS, CDR2 YYNGEE. Trimming removed 3 bases at V and 8 bases at J, with 12 bases between. In nucleotides, the CDR3 is TGTGCCAGCAGCGACGTGGCCCTTGATGAGCAGTTCTTC. The encoded protein is CASSDVALDEQFF.

In DNA, the CDR3 is TGTGCCAGCGGCCCAGGGACAGGGGCAAGGACCGGGGAGCTGTTTTTT. The encoded protein is CASGPGTGARTGELFF. J is TRBJ2-2 and V is TRBV7-7; 10 bases line up with TRBD1. Germline V gene lookup returns CDR1 SSHAT and CDR2 FNYEAQ (reference sequence). After removal of 8 bases from V and 5 bases from J, the junction contained 11 bases not matched to a gene. CDR3 length: 16 amino acids.

The J gene is TRBJ2-1, the V gene TRBV5-1; D possibly corresponds to TRBD1 (6 bases). Looked up from germline, CDR1 is SGHRS and CDR2 is YFSETQ. Trimming left V 2 bases short and J 5 bases short, with 11 bases between. CDR3 length: 14 residues. The CDR3 DNA reads TGCGCCAGCAGCTTAGGGGGACCCGACAATGAGCAGTTCTTC. Protein: CASSLGGPDNEQFF. Supplemented by reference TRBV5-1 and TRBJ2-1, the full variable domain reads KAGVTQTPRYLIKTRGQQVTLSCSPISGHRSVSWYQQTPGQGLQFLFEYFSETQRNKGNFPGRFSGRQFSNSRSEMNVSTLELGDSALYLCASSLGGPDNEQFFGPGTRLTVL.

Here the CDR3 reads CASAPWEGETQYF. Here the CDR3 DNA reads TGTGCTAGTGCCCCCTGGGAGGGGGAGACCCAGTACTTC. This chain joins TRBV12-5 and TRBJ2-5, with 7 bases aligning to TRBD2. Per the germline V gene, CDR1 is LGHNT and CDR2 is FRNRAP. This CDR3 spans 13 amino acids. V lost 7 bases and J lost 5; bases outside the gene matches: 7.

J is TRBJ2-3 and V is TRBV5-6; TRBD2 matches at 9 bases. J was trimmed by 2 bases and V by 1 base; bases with no gene match: 5. CDR3 length equals 16 residues. Germline-derived CDR1 and CDR2 are SGHDT and YYEEEE. DNA for the CDR3: TGTGCCAGCAGCTTGCAGCGGGGGGTCGACACAGATACGCAGTATTTT. This encodes CASSLQRGVDTDTQYF.

This CDR3 reads CASSTSSSQETQYF. The DNA of the CDR3 is TGTGCCAGCAGTACTAGTTCTTCCCAAGAGACCCAGTACTTC. V usage is TRBV6-6 and J usage is TRBJ2-5; the D gene is possibly TRBD2 (5 bases). This CDR3 has 14 residues. The germline V and J ends were trimmed by 5 bases and 1 base, with 11 bases remaining between them. Germline lookup yields CDR1 MNHNY and CDR2 SVGAGI (reference sequence).

The gene calls are TRBV5-1 and TRBJ2-3, with 12 bases aligning to TRBD2. The germline gives CDR1 SGHRS, CDR2 YFSETQ. Unmatched junction bases numbered 4, after V lost 6 bases and J lost 2 bases. The CDR3 extends over 15 amino acids. The CDR3 loop is CASTRLAGDTDTQYF. In nucleotides, the CDR3 is TGCGCCAGCACCCGACTAGCGGGGGACACAGATACGCAGTATTTT.

The chain couples TRBV6-1 to TRBJ1-2; weak D call: TRBD1 (5 bases). This CDR3 spans 13 amino acids. V shed 3 bases and J shed 8 bases, with 13 bases lying between them. Germline V CDR1 and CDR2: MNHNS, SASEGT. CDR3: CASSDRVPLGYTF. CDR3 DNA sequence: TGTGCCAGCAGTGACAGGGTTCCGTTAGGCTACACCTTC.

The V and J genes are TRBV9 and TRBJ1-6, with a possible D match to TRBD1 (6 bases). In germline, CDR1 is SGDLS, CDR2 YYNGEE. This CDR3 is 17 amino acids long. V was shortened by 1 base and J by 0 bases, with 11 bases between the two germline ends. The CDR3 sequence: CASSVKDRSSYNSPLHF. CDR3 sequence (DNA): TGTGCCAGCAGCGTAAAGGACAGAAGCTCCTATAATTCACCCCTCCACTTT.

This chain uses TRBV5-3 with TRBJ2-5; D might be TRBD2 (5 bases). TRBV5-3 is marked as an open reading frame, function uncertain. The CDR3 extends over 15 amino acids. V lost 3 bases and J lost 4, with 16 bases in between. The DNA of the CDR3 is TGTGCCAGAAGCTCCCACCGAGGGATGCGAGAGACCCAGTACTTC. Its translation is CARSSHRGMRETQYF.

This chain connects TRBV5-1 to TRBJ2-3, with 10 bases identical to TRBD2. Germline V lookup: CDR1 SGHRS, CDR2 YFSETQ. Trimming took 4 bases from V and 2 from J; bases not matched to a gene: 4. The CDR3 loop spans 15 amino acids. This CDR3 reads CASSRLAGSTDTQYF. The CDR3, as DNA: TGCGCCAGCAGCCGACTAGCGGGTTCCACAGATACGCAGTATTTT.

The chain couples TRBV2 to TRBJ2-7; 9 bases fit TRBD1. Germline V CDR1 and CDR2: SNHLY, FYNNEI. V dropped 6 bases and J dropped 0; count of bases not matched to a gene: 6. The CDR3 extends over 15 amino acids. CDR3 sequence (DNA): TGTGCCAGCAGCGAGACAGGGGGTCCCTCCTACGAGCAGTACTTC. It yields the protein CASSETGGPSYEQYF.

V usage is TRBV14 and J usage is TRBJ1-1; D remains ambiguous. This CDR3 spans 14 amino acids. Germline V gene sequence: CDR1 SGHDN, CDR2 FVKESK. Trimming cost V 1 base and J 1 base, with 7 bases left between them. The CDR3, as DNA: TGTGCCAGCAGCCAAGTACACCCGAACACTGAAGCTTTCTTT. Its protein product is CASSQVHPNTEAFF.

The CDR3 protein is CASSLMTSGRDEQFF. CDR3 sequence (DNA): TGCGCCAGCAGCTTGATGACTAGCGGGAGAGATGAGCAGTTCTTC. The chain is built from TRBV5-1 and TRBJ2-1, with 12 nucleotides matching TRBD2. The V segment lost 1 base and the J segment 8 bases; nucleotides outside the gene matches: 4. The CDR3 consists of 15 residues. Germline values: CDR1 SGHRS, CDR2 YFSETQ.

The gene calls are TRBV2 and TRBJ2-3, with a possible D match to TRBD2 (6 bases). Trimming took 10 bases from V and 4 from J, leaving 15 bases between them. This CDR3 is 13 amino acids long. Germline V gene lookup returns CDR1 SNHLY and CDR2 FYNNEI. In DNA, the CDR3 is TGTGCCACCCGACTAGAGAACGCAGATACGCAGTATTTT. The encoded protein is CATRLENADTQYF.